A single sample is the source of the 20 T cell receptor beta chains below, sequenced in a study of T cells in Graves' hyperthyroidism and ophthalmopathy. Amplified TCR beta CDR3 regions derived from RNA transcripts. The HTBI primer set served for first-round RT-PCR of the TCR CDR3. A single record per CDR3 protein comes from TCRdb applying MiXCR to the multiplex PCR reads. This sample has around 700,000 distinct CDR3 sequences, with around 20% found just once. The sequenced material came from blood. These receptors originate from a woman aged 45 to 65 with Graves' hyperthyroidism that later progressed to Graves' ophthalmopathy.

The chain carries TRBV12-3 or TRBV12-4 and TRBJ2-7; 7 positions agree with TRBD1. With 8 bases clipped from V and 3 bases from J, the junction kept 7 bases outside the gene matches. This CDR3 is 13 amino acids long. The DNA for the CDR3 is TGTGCCAGCCAACTGACAGGGAACTACGAGCAGTACTTC. Protein: CASQLTGNYEQYF.

V usage is TRBV6-5 and J usage is TRBJ1-4, with 7 bases aligning to TRBD1. J gave up 7 bases and V 2 bases, and 7 bases lay outside the gene matches. The germline V gene has CDR1 MNHEY and CDR2 SVGAGI. There are 15 residues in the CDR3. CDR3 sequence: CASSYKTGRVEKLFF. The CDR3 coding sequence is TGTGCCAGCAGTTACAAGACAGGGCGGGTTGAAAAACTGTTTTTT.

V is TRBV19 and J is TRBJ1-5; D perhaps matches TRBD1 (5 bases). V lost 4 bases and J 1 base, leaving 11 bases between the germline ends. Germline V gives CDR1 LNHDA, CDR2 SQIVND (reference sequence). The CDR3 has 15 amino acids. The CDR3 here is CASSRPQGSNQPQHF. The CDR3 nucleotides are TGTGCCAGTAGTAGACCGCAGGGAAGCAATCAGCCCCAGCATTTT.

The CDR3 DNA reads TGTGCCAGCAGCGTAGGAACGGGGGGACAAGAGACCCAGTACTTC. It is translated as CASSVGTGGQETQYF. The chain employs TRBV9 and TRBJ2-5; 7 bases line up with TRBD2. V gave up 0 bases and J gave up 2 bases; unmatched junction bases: 4. Germline CDR1 SGDLS, CDR2 YYNGEE. The CDR3 has 15 residues.

There are a few counts of this clonotype. The chain carries TRBV3-1 and TRBJ2-5, with 8 bases identical to TRBD2. The J segment lost 2 bases and the V segment lost 7 bases, leaving 12 bases of the junction unmatched. The CDR3 spans 16 residues. Germline V gives CDR1 LGHDT, CDR2 YNNKEL (reference sequence). DNA for the CDR3: TGTGCCAGCACCAATGGAGGCGGGGGGCGTCAAGAGACCCAGTACTTC. It translates to CASTNGGGGRQETQYF.

The V gene is TRBV6-2 or TRBV6-3, the J gene TRBJ1-6; TRBD1 aligns across 8 bases. Germline V gene lookup returns CDR1 MNHEY and CDR2 SVGEGT. V trimming: 9 bases; J trimming: 7 bases; junction bases outside the gene matches: 2. CDR3 length: 12 residues. The CDR3 bases are TGTGCCAGTACAGGGGGAAATTCACCCCTCCACTTT. Residues: CASTGGNSPLHF.

In its sample, this clonotype was seen many times. The chain has TRBV3-1 and TRBJ1-1; 9 bases fit TRBD1. Germline V gene data show CDR1 as LGHDT and CDR2 as YNNKEL (reference sequence). This CDR3 contains 14 residues. V shed 6 bases, J shed 1 base, and the junction held 3 bases outside the gene matches. The DNA of the CDR3 is TGTGCCAGCAGACTACAGGGGGCGAACACTGAAGCTTTCTTT. Translating gives CASRLQGANTEAFF.

This clonotype was found many times. The chain uses TRBV11-2 and TRBJ2-2, with TRBD2 matching 11 bases. V was pared by 5 bases and J by 3 bases, with 5 bases of the junction left unmatched. In germline, CDR1 is SGHAT, CDR2 FQNNGV. The CDR3 extends over 16 amino acids. CDR3 coding DNA: TGTGCCAGCAGCCCCCTAGCGGGGGGTGACACCGGGGAGCTGTTTTTT. Amino acids: CASSPLAGGDTGELFF.

This clonotype was found many times. V gene TRBV7-2 combines with J gene TRBJ2-5; possible D gene TRBD1, 6 bases. Germline V lookup: CDR1 SGHTA, CDR2 FQGNSA. There are 15 residues in the CDR3. With 6 bases removed from V and 5 bases from J, the gap between germline ends came to 19 bases. CDR3 nucleotide sequence: TGTGCCAGCAGGACGGCAGGGGCGCGTCGGGAGACCCAGTACTTC. Protein sequence: CASRTAGARRETQYF.

In its sample, this clonotype was seen a few times. The genes are TRBV7-9 and TRBJ2-5; either TRBD1 or TRBD2 may supply D (6 bases each). Germline V CDR1 and CDR2: SEHNR, FQNEAQ (reference sequence). V was clipped by 2 bases and J by 5 bases, with 18 bases between them. The CDR3 has 16 residues. The CDR3 DNA reads TGTGCCAGCAGCTTAACCCGGGACATGGGAGGCGAGACCCAGTACTTC. Protein product: CASSLTRDMGGETQYF.

The chain carries TRBV6-1 and TRBJ1-1; D is perhaps TRBD1 (5 bases). The V end was cut by 6 bases, the J end by 1 base, with 18 bases between. The germline V gene has CDR1 MNHNS and CDR2 SASEGT. CDR3 size: 16 residues. CDR3 sequence reads: CASRNPSGGGNTEAFF. In DNA form, the CDR3 reads TGTGCCAGCAGAAACCCGTCTGGCGGGGGGAACACTGAAGCTTTCTTT.

The genes are TRBV28 and TRBJ2-7; 12 positions match TRBD1. The J segment lost 7 bases and the V segment lost 4 bases, leaving 14 bases of the junction unmatched. The CDR3 loop spans 17 amino acids. Germline-derived CDR1 and CDR2 are MDHEN and SYDVKM. CDR3 sequence (DNA): TGTGCCAGCAGTTCCCCCCCCGGGACAGGGGGCAAGGAAGAGCAGTACTTC. Translated, it gives CASSSPPGTGGKEEQYF.

DNA for the CDR3: TGTGCCAGCAGCTTATCCGGAACAGGGTTCTATGGCTACACCTTC. Translating it yields CASSLSGTGFYGYTF. V is TRBV11-2 and J is TRBJ1-2, with a weak D call TRBD1 (6 bases). CDR3 length equals 15 residues. Germline V gene lookup returns CDR1 SGHAT and CDR2 FQNNGV. V was clipped by 2 bases and J by 4 bases, with 14 bases between them.

V is TRBV7-9 and J is TRBJ1-6; the D gene is possibly TRBD1 (5 bases). V was pared by 4 bases and J by 10 bases, with 11 bases between. The length of the CDR3 is 13 residues. From germline, CDR1 is SEHNR and CDR2 FQNEAQ (reference sequence). The CDR3 is CASSSQGGSPLHF. The CDR3 DNA reads TGTGCCAGCAGCTCGCAGGGCGGGTCACCCCTCCACTTT.

This clonotype showed up just a few times. The J gene is TRBJ1-2, the V gene TRBV12-3 or TRBV12-4, with 7 bases fitting TRBD1. The trim removed 10 bases at V and 6 bases at J, leaving 5 bases unmatched. CDR3 length: 11 amino acids. CDR3 loop: CATTTGNGYTF. The DNA of the CDR3 is TGTGCCACCACGACAGGGAATGGCTACACCTTC.

This clonotype was counted between two and nine times. The rearrangement joins TRBV7-9 to TRBJ2-7; perhaps TRBD1 as D (5 bases). The germline V gene encodes CDR1 SEHNR and CDR2 FQNEAQ (reference sequence). Deletions cut 6 bases from V and 4 bases from J, with 16 bases between. The CDR3 runs to 14 residues. CDR3 bases: TGTGCCAGCAGTAACCGGCAGGGTGCGTACGAGCAGTACTTC. Its translation is CASSNRQGAYEQYF.

Ten or more counts support this clonotype. J is TRBJ2-7 and V is TRBV20-1; 13 nucleotides line up with TRBD2. The CDR3 sequence is 17 residues long. Germline CDR1 and CDR2: DFQATT and SNEGSKA (reference sequence). Unmatched junction bases numbered 10, after V lost 5 bases and J lost 0 bases. CDR3 sequence reads: CSALRGLAGLHSYEQYF. CDR3 DNA: TGCAGTGCTCTAAGGGGACTAGCGGGGTTACACTCCTACGAGCAGTACTTC.

The sample holds many counts of this clonotype. The chain links TRBV20-1 to TRBJ2-1; no definite D call. Germline-derived CDR1 and CDR2 are DFQATT and SNEGSKA (reference sequence). CDR3 length equals 16 residues. Trimming took off 3 bases at V and 4 bases at J, with 19 bases between the two ends. The CDR3 loop reads CSASSLQSPLYNEQFF. In DNA form, the CDR3 reads TGCAGTGCTAGCAGCCTACAGTCCCCACTATACAATGAGCAGTTCTTC.

This clonotype was picked up many times. The V call is TRBV20-1, the J call TRBJ1-5; 9 bases are shared with TRBD1. With 1 base clipped from V and 0 bases from J, the junction kept 16 bases outside the gene matches. Germline V gene sequence: CDR1 DFQATT, CDR2 SNEGSKA (reference sequence). This CDR3 has 20 amino acids. The CDR3 reads CSARGGWTGAKGYSNQPQHF. Written as DNA, the CDR3 is TGCAGTGCTAGAGGGGGGTGGACAGGGGCGAAAGGGTATAGCAATCAGCCCCAGCATTTT.

The chain couples TRBV10-3 to TRBJ1-1; no clear D gene. Germline CDR1 reads ENHRY; CDR2 reads SYGVKD. V gave up 0 bases and J gave up 0 bases, with 20 bases separating them. This CDR3 spans 19 amino acids. CDR3 bases: TGTGCCATCAGTGAGTCTCCGGGGAGGGCGAAAAACATGAACACTGAAGCTTTCTTT. It translates to CAISESPGRAKNMNTEAFF.